This T cell receptor beta chain was recorded in a study of T cell repertoires in cytomegalovirus infection. On the study more broadly: Based on public TCR beta signatures, there were indications of CMV infection and of a matching HLA type.

This clonotype showed up just a few times. Antigen unknown. V lost 5 bases and J 3 bases, leaving 13 bases between the germline ends. This CDR3 is 15 amino acids long. TCRdb recomputed calls from the reads with MiXCR, one row per CDR3 protein. In the table there are 95,000 to 120,000 distinct CDR3 sequences, around 31% of which are singletons. The V and J genes are TRBV12-3 or TRBV12-4 and TRBJ1-4; TRBD1 might be the D (6 bases). The sequencing used CD8+ T cells from cultured PBMCs, collected from culture after CMV antigen stimulation. This TCR derives from a human donor in good health (CMV status not recorded). Some clones in this sample may be carry-over from other donors' samples. The CDR3 sequence is CASSERGAANEKLFF. CDR3 DNA: TGTGCCAGCAGTGAGAGGGGGGCAGCTAATGAAAAACTGTTTTTT.